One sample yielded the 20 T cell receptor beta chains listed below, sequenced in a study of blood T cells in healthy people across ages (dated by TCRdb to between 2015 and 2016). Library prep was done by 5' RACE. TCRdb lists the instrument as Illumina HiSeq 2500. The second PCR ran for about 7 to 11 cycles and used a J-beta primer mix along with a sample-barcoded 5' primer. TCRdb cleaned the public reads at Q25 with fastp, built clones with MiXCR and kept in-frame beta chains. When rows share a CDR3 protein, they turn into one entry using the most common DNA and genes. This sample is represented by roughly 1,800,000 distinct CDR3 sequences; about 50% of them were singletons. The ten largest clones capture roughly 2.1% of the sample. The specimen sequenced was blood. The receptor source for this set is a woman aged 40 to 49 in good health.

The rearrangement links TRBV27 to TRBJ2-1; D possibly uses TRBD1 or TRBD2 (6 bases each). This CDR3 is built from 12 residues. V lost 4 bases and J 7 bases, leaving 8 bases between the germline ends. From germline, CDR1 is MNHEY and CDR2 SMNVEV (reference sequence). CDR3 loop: CASSWGANEQFF. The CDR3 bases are TGTGCCAGCAGTTGGGGGGCTAATGAGCAGTTCTTC.

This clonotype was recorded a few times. The CDR3 DNA reads TGCGCCAGCAGCCAAGATGAGGAGGGGGCCTGGGGCTACACCTTC. Translated, it gives CASSQDEEGAWGYTF. The chain uses TRBV4-3 and TRBJ1-2; 7 nucleotides line up with TRBD1. Trimming at V came to 0 bases and at J to 8 bases, leaving 9 bases not matched to a gene. CDR1 LGHNA and CDR2 YSLEER come from the germline V gene. The CDR3 covers 15 residues.

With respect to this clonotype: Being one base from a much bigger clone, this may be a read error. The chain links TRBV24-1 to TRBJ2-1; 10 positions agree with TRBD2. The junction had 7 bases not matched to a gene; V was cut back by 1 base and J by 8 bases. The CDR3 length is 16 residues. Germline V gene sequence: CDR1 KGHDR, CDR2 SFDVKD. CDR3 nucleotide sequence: TGTGCCACCAGTGATTTTGTAGCGGGGGGACTAGATGAGCAGTTCTTC. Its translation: CATSDFVAGGLDEQFF.

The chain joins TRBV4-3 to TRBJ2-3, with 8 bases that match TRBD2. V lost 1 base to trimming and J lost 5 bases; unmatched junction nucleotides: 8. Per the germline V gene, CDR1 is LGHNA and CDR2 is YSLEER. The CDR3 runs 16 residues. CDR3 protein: CASSQAVERGLDTQYF. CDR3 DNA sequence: TGCGCCAGCAGCCAAGCGGTCGAGCGGGGGTTAGATACGCAGTATTTT.

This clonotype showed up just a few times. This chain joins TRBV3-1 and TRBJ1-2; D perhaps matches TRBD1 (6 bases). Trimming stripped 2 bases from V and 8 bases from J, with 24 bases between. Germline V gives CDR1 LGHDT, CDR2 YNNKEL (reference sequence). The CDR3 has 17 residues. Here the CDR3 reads CASSQSLDGQRRRGYTF. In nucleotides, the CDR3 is TGTGCCAGCAGCCAATCTCTGGATGGACAGCGAAGACGGGGCTACACCTTC. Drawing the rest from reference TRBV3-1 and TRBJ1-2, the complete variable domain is DTAVSQTPKYLVTQMGNDKSIKCEQNLGHDTMYWYKQDSKKFLKIMFSYNNKELIINETVPNRFSPKSPDKAHLNLHINSLELGDSAVYFCASSQSLDGQRRRGYTFGSGTRLTVV.

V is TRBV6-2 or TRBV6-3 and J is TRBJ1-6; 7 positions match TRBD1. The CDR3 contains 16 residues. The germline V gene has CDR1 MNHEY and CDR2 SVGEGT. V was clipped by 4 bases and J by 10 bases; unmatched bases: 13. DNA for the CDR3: TGTGCCAGCAGTTGGATACTTGACAGGGCGCGATCACCCCTCCACTTT. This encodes CASSWILDRARSPLHF.

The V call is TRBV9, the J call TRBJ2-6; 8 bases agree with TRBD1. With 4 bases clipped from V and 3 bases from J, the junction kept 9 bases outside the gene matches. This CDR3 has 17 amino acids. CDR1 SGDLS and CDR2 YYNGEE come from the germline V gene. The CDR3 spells CASSNGQGGGGANVLTF. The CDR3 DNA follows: TGTGCCAGCAGCAACGGACAGGGTGGTGGTGGGGCCAACGTCCTGACTTTC. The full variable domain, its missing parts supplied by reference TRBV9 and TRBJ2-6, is DSGVTQTPKHLITATGQRVTLRCSPRSGDLSVYWYQQSLDQGLQFLIQYYNGEERAKGNILERFSAQQFPDLHSELNLSSLELGDSALYFCASSNGQGGGGANVLTFGAGSRLTVL.

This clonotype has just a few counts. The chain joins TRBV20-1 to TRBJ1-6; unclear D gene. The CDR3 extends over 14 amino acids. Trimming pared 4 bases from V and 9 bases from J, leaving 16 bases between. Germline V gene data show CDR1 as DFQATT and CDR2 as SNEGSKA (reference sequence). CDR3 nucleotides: TGCAGTGCTATTTCGGATAGTGGGATTTCACCCCTCCACTTT. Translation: CSAISDSGISPLHF.

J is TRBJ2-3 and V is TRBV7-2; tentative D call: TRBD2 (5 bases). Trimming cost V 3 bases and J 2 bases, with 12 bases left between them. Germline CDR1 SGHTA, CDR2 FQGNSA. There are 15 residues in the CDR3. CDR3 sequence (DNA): TGTGCCAGCAGCTTCTCCGGGGTTTCCACAGATACGCAGTATTTT. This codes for CASSFSGVSTDTQYF.

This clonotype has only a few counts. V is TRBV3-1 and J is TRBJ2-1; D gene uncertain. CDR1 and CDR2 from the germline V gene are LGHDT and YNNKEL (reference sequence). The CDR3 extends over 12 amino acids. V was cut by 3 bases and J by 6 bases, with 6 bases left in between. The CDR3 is CASSQSANEQFF. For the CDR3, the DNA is TGTGCCAGCAGCCAGTCCGCCAATGAGCAGTTCTTC.

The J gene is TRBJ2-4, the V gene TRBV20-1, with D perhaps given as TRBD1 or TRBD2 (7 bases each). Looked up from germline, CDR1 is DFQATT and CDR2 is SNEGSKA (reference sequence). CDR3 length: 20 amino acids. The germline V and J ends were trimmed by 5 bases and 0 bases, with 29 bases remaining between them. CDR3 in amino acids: CSAFQGGEGGPRIAKNIQYF. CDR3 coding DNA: TGCAGTGCTTTCCAGGGGGGGGAGGGGGGCCCCAGGATAGCCAAAAACATTCAGTACTTC.

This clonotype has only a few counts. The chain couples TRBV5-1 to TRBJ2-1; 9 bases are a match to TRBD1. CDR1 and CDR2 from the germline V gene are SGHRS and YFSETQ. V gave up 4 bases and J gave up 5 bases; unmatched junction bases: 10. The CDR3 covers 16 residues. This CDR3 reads CASSAGQGPTHNEQFF. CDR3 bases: TGCGCCAGCAGCGCGGGACAGGGCCCTACACACAATGAGCAGTTCTTC.

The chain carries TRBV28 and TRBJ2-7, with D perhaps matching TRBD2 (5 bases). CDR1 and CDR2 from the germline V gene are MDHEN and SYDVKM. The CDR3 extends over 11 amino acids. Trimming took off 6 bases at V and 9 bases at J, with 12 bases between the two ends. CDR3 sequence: CASSRTAGQYF. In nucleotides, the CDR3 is TGTGCCAGCAGCAGGACTGCCGGGCAGTACTTC. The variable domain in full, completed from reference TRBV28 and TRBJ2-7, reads DVKVTQSSRYLVKRTGEKVFLECVQDMDHENMFWYRQDPGLGLRLIYFSYDVKMKEKGDIPEGYSVSREKKERFSLILESASTNQTSMYLCASSRTAGQYFGPGTRLTVT.

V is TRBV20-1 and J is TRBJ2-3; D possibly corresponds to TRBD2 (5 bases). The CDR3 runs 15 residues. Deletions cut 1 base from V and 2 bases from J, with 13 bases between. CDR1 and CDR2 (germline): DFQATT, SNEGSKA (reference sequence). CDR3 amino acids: CSARGTRGFTDTQYF. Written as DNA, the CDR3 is TGCAGTGCTAGAGGAACCCGCGGGTTCACAGATACGCAGTATTTT.

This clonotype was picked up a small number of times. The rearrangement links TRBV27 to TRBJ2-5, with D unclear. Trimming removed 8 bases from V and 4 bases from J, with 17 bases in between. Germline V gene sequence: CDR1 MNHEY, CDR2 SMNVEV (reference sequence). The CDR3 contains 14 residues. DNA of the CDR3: TGTGCCAGCCATCCGGCGACACAAGGAGAGACCCAGTACTTC. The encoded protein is CASHPATQGETQYF.

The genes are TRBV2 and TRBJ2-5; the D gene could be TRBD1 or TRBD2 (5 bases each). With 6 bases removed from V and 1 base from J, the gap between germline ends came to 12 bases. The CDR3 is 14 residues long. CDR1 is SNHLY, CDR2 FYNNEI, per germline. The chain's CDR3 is CASRSTGPQETQYF. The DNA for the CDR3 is TGTGCCAGCAGATCGACGGGGCCCCAAGAGACCCAGTACTTC.

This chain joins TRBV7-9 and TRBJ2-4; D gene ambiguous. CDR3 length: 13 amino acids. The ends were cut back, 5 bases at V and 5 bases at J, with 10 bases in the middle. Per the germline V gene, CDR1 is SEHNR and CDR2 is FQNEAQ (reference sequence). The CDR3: CASSPRNENIQYF. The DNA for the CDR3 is TGTGCCAGCAGCCCCCGGAACGAAAACATTCAGTACTTC.

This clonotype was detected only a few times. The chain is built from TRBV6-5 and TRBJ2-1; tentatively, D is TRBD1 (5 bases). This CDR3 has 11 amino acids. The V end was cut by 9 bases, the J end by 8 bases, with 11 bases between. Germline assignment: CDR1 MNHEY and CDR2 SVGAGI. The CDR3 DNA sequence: TGTGCCAGTTGTAGGGGCGATGAGCAGTTCTTC. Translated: CASCRGDEQFF.

The CDR3 here is CASSQDREGGYYGYTF. The CDR3 DNA reads as TGTGCCAGCAGCCAAGATCGCGAAGGGGGGTACTATGGCTACACCTTC. V gene TRBV4-2 combines with J gene TRBJ1-2, with D possibly matching TRBD1 (6 bases). This CDR3 is 16 amino acids long. Germline assignment: CDR1 LGHNA and CDR2 YNFKEQ. Trimming took off 0 bases at V and 3 bases at J, with 14 bases between the two ends.

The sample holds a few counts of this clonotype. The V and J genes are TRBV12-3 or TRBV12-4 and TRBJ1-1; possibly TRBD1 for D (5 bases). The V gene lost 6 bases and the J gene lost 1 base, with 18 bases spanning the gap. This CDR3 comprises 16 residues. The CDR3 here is CASRGGTVERNTEAFF. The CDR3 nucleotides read TGTGCCAGCAGGGGAGGGACTGTGGAACGGAACACTGAAGCTTTCTTT.